The rows below give T cell receptor beta chains drawn from one sample of a study of shared clonotypes between healthy human individuals. Repertoires were generated with immunoSEQ multiplex PCR, while TCRdb's copy carries only in-frame clones and drops some. The sample carries some 550,000 clones, around 97% recorded once. Specimen: naive CD4+ T cells sorted from blood. The receptors stem from a woman in her twenties or thirties in good health. Each CDR3 is given with its conserved first and last residue. A D gene is named only where the DNA matches it firmly. Only part of the rows carry a size: once, few, many, or a class if the clone is expanded.

>-|TRBV28|TRBD2|TRBJ2-7
TGTGCCAGCAGTTTGCCCTTCGGGGGGTCCTACGAGCAGTACTTC
CASSLPFGGSYEQYF
>once|TRBV19|-|TRBJ2-3
TGTGCCAGTAGTATTGAACACTCACGGGCGCAGTATTTT
CASSIEHSRAQYF
>once|TRBV4-1|-|TRBJ2-2
TGCGCCAGCAGCCCAGGAGCGGGGAACACCGGGGAGCTGTTTTTT
CASSPGAGNTGELFF
>-|TRBV28|-|TRBJ2-7
TGTGCCAGCAGTTTAGGTCCCACCTACGAGCAGTACTTC
CASSLGPTYEQYF
>-|TRBV11-2|-|TRBJ2-7
TGTGCCAGCAGCTATCACCGGGACGCGACCTACGAGCAGTACTTC
CASSYHRDATYEQYF
>few|TRBV6-1|TRBD2|TRBJ2-7
TGTGCCAGCAGTGTTGCGGGAGGCTCCTACGAGCAGTACTTC
CASSVAGGSYEQYF
>-|TRBV20-1|-|TRBJ1-1
TGCGCCGCTGCGGTGAACACTGAAGCTTTCTTT
CAAAVNTEAFF
>once|TRBV6-6|TRBD2|TRBJ2-1
TGTGCCAGTGCAAAACTAGCGGGAGCTTACAATGAGCAGTTCTTC
CASAKLAGAYNEQFF
>-|TRBV5-6|TRBD1|TRBJ1-1
TGTGCCAGCAGCTTGAAACGGACAGGAGAAACTGAAGCTTTCTTT
CASSLKRTGETEAFF
>-|TRBV19|-|TRBJ1-4
TGTGCCAGTAAGTTGCAGGGAGCAACTAATGAAAAACTGTTTTTT
CASKLQGATNEKLFF
>-|TRBV5-1|TRBD2|TRBJ2-1
TGCGCCAGCCTTCCGGGACTAGCGGGAGGAACCGCCTACAATGAGCAGTTCTTC
CASLPGLAGGTAYNEQFF
>-|TRBV19|-|TRBJ2-2
TGTGCCAGTAAATTTAGTGGGAACACCGGGGAGCTGTTTTTT
CASKFSGNTGELFF
>-|TRBV27|-|TRBJ2-7
TGTGCCAGCAGTTTATCCCTCGGCTACGAGCAGTACTTC
CASSLSLGYEQYF
>-|TRBV28|-|TRBJ2-7
TGTGCCAGCACCCCATACTGGGTTAGCTCCTACGAGCAGTACTTC
CASTPYWVSSYEQYF
>-|TRBV19|-|TRBJ1-5
TGTGCCAGTAATTCCCTAGGGTCTGGCCAGCCCCAGCATTTT
CASNSLGSGQPQHF
>-|TRBV10-3|TRBD2|TRBJ2-1
TGTGCCATCAGTGGCCATACTAGCGGGACCAACAATGAGCAGTTCTTC
CAISGHTSGTNNEQFF
>once|TRBV19|TRBD2|TRBJ2-2
TGTGCCAGTAGTTCCCCTAGCGGGATTTTCACCGGGGAGCTGTTTTTT
CASSSPSGIFTGELFF
>once|TRBV18|-|TRBJ1-5
TGTGCCAGCTCACGAGCCCAGGGGCCTCAGCCCCAGCATTTT
CASSRAQGPQPQHF
>-|TRBV6-1|-|TRBJ1-5
TGTGCCAGCAGTGAAAGAATTAGAGGCCCCGGCAATCAGCCCCAGCATTTT
CASSERIRGPGNQPQHF
>-|TRBV7-3|TRBD1|TRBJ1-1
TGTGCCAGCAGCCTACAGGGGGCAAGGACTGAAGCTTTCTTT
CASSLQGARTEAFF
>-|TRBV5-6|TRBD2|TRBJ2-1
TGTGCCAGCAGCATCCCGGGACTAGCGTCTCGTAATGAGCAGTTCTTC
CASSIPGLASRNEQFF
>-|TRBV9|-|TRBJ1-1
TGTGCCAGCAGCCCCGAGGACGGAAACACTGAAGCTTTCTTT
CASSPEDGNTEAFF
>-|TRBV28|-|TRBJ1-1
TGTGCCAGCAGTTTGGGGGGACGGGAAGCTTTCTTT
CASSLGGREAFF
>-|TRBV27|TRBD1|TRBJ2-7
TGTGCCAGCAGTTTCAGGGGGAACTACGAGCAGTACTTC
CASSFRGNYEQYF
>-|TRBV27|-|TRBJ1-6
TGTGCCAGTGGGAGCTCCTATAATTCACCCCTCCACTTT
CASGSSYNSPLHF
>-|TRBV5-1|-|TRBJ2-3
TGCGCCAGCAGCTTGGAGGGCGGGCCGAGGGGGCAGTATTTT
CASSLEGGPRGQYF
>-|TRBV15|TRBD1|TRBJ1-5
TGTGCCACCAGCCGGGACAGGGGCCGTCAGCCCCAGCATTTT
CATSRDRGRQPQHF
>-|TRBV4-1|TRBD1|TRBJ1-2
TGCGCCAGCAGCCAGTCCGCCGGGACAGCCTATGGCTACACCTTC
CASSQSAGTAYGYTF
>-|TRBV7-9|-|TRBJ2-2
TGTGCCAGCAGCCTCCGGTTGACCGGGGAGCTGTTTTTT
CASSLRLTGELFF
>once|TRBV7-8|TRBD2|TRBJ2-1
TGTGCCAGCAGCTTAGCCACTAGCGGGTACAATGAGCAGTTCTTC
CASSLATSGYNEQFF
>-|TRBV19|-|TRBJ1-1
TGTGCCAGTAGCCAGGGCCAGATGAACACTGAAGCTTTCTTT
CASSQGQMNTEAFF
>-|TRBV6-6|-|TRBJ1-5
TGTGCCAGCAGCCTCGGATTGCCCCCGGGCAATCAGCCCCAGCATTTT
CASSLGLPPGNQPQHF
>once|TRBV19|-|TRBJ2-1
TGTGCCAGTAGTATCCCGCAGGGACGGAGCTCCTACAATGAGCAGTTCTTC
CASSIPQGRSSYNEQFF
>-|TRBV7-2|-|TRBJ2-5
TGTGCCAGCAGCTTAAACCGGGAGCAGTACTTC
CASSLNREQYF
>-|TRBV7-9|-|TRBJ1-1
TGTGCCAGCAGCTTAGAGTCTGAAGCTTTCTTT
CASSLESEAFF
>-|TRBV19|TRBD2|TRBJ2-1
TGTGCCAGTAGTATTTATAGCCCCGGACTAGCGGGAGCCTACAATGAGCAGTTCTTC
CASSIYSPGLAGAYNEQFF
>-|TRBV5-1|TRBD1|TRBJ1-1
TGCGCCAGCAGCTTGGGCCTGAGAACAGGGGGCGGAAACACTGAAGCTTTCTTT
CASSLGLRTGGGNTEAFF
>once|TRBV19|TRBD2|TRBJ2-5
TGTGCCAGTACTGCCGGGACTAGTGGGGAGACCCAGTACTTC
CASTAGTSGETQYF
>-|TRBV11-2|TRBD2|TRBJ2-2
TGTGCCTACCAGCGGGATTGGGGCACCGGGGAGCTGTTTTTT
CAYQRDWGTGELFF
>-|TRBV7-2|-|TRBJ1-1
TGTGCCAGCAGCTTAACGGGGGCGCGGACTGAAGCTTTCTTT
CASSLTGARTEAFF